These T cell receptor beta chains were read from a single sample in a study of blood T cell repertoires in COVID-19. Clones were sequenced by immunoSEQ multiplex PCR, and TCRdb holds only the in-frame ones, with some missing. The sample carries around 92,000 clones, roughly 84% recorded once. The sample comprised peripheral blood. The source of these receptors is a woman aged 55 to 70 in a cohort sampled during active or convalescent COVID-19. Each CDR3 is given with its conserved first and last residue. The D gene is left open where the match is weak. Rows may omit the clone size; those that give it use once, few, many or a size class.

>TRBJ2-2|TRBV10-2|.|.
CASSVPGQTGELFF
TGCGCCAGCAGTGTCCCGGGACAAACCGGGGAGCTGTTTTTT
>TRBJ1-1|TRBV28|.|.
CASSFVSDIGEAFF
TGTGCCAGCAGTTTTGTTTCGGACATCGGTGAAGCTTTCTTT
>TRBJ1-6|TRBV28|.|.
CASSLGGLAGIDSPLHF
TGTGCCAGCAGTTTAGGGGGCCTAGCTGGTATCGATTCACCCCTCCACTTT
>TRBJ1-1|TRBV6-5|.|.
CASRTASNTEAFF
TGTGCCAGCAGGACAGCCTCCAACACTGAAGCTTTCTTT
>TRBJ2-1|TRBV12-5|TRBD1|.
CASGLARGLNEQFF
TGTGCTAGTGGTTTGGCCAGGGGGCTCAATGAGCAGTTCTTC
>TRBJ1-2|TRBV4-1|TRBD1|.
CSSSQLTGASGYTF
TGCTCCAGCAGCCAACTGACAGGGGCAAGTGGCTACACCTTC
>TRBJ2-5|TRBV7-9|.|once
CASSLDQGRRETQYF
TGTGCCAGCAGCTTGGACCAGGGGCGCCGAGAGACCCAGTACTTC
>TRBJ1-2|TRBV5-4|.|.
CASSLTTGTYYGYTF
TGTGCCAGCAGCTTGACTACAGGGACCTACTATGGCTACACCTTC
>TRBJ2-1|TRBV3-1/TRBV3-2|.|.
CASSLRYNEQFF
TGTGCCAGCAGCTTGAGGTACAATGAGCAGTTCTTC
>TRBJ2-7|TRBV20-1|.|.
CSASSQGEGVLGEQYF
TGCAGTGCTAGTTCGCAGGGAGAGGGGGTACTCGGGGAGCAGTACTTC
>TRBJ1-2|TRBV28|.|.
CASSRQNYGYTF
TGTGCCAGCAGTAGACAGAACTATGGCTACACCTTC
>TRBJ1-2|TRBV29-1|TRBD1|few
CSVPLTGGNYGYTF
TGCAGCGTCCCCCTGACAGGGGGAAACTATGGCTACACCTTC
>TRBJ1-2|TRBV27|TRBD1|.
CASTLRTGLAYGYTF
TGTGCCAGCACCTTAAGGACAGGGTTGGCCTATGGCTACACCTTC
>TRBJ1-3|TRBV5-8|.|.
CASSLVLETANFAIYF
TGTGCCAGCAGCTTGGTGCTAGAGACAGCCAATTTTGCCATATATTTT
>TRBJ1-1|TRBV6-2/TRBV6-3|TRBD1|.
CASSHFQTGRNTEAFF
TGTGCCAGCAGCCACTTTCAGACAGGGCGGAACACTGAAGCTTTCTTT
>TRBJ2-7|TRBV5-1|.|.
CASSLGQRAAYEQYF
TGCGCCAGCAGCCTAGGCCAGCGCGCGGCCTACGAGCAGTACTTC
>TRBJ2-3|TRBV29-1|.|.
CSVEDRSERALADTQYF
TGCAGCGTTGAAGATCGTTCGGAGAGGGCCCTGGCGGATACGCAGTATTTT
>TRBJ2-3|TRBV2|TRBD2|.
CASSVRLAGGTDTQYF
TGTGCCAGCAGTGTACGGCTAGCGGGGGGCACAGATACGCAGTATTTT
>TRBJ2-2|TRBV6-5|.|.
CASTQTTDTGELFF
TGTGCCAGCACTCAAACGACAGACACCGGGGAGCTGTTTTTT